This T cell receptor (beta chain) emerged from a study of cytomegalovirus exposure and HLA in healthy donors. The CDR3 consists of 13 residues. The V and J ends lost 5 bases and 4 bases, in that order; junction bases with no gene match: 3. Germline V gene sequence: CDR1 SGHAT, CDR2 FQNNGV. The PCR employed 60 Vbeta primers together with 13 Jbeta primers. TCRdb keeps only in-frame clones here, not all; method: immunoSEQ multiplex PCR. The sample records 37,000 or so clones, roughly 79% being singletons. As to this clone: No antigen is known for it.

Regarding the study as a whole: There were reportedly fewer N-insertions in an Asian-associated ancestry cluster than the roughly 670-donor mean, in a later analysis. The study recorded 160 or so TCR beta chains that were cytomegalovirus-associated. Presence/absence analyses assumed roughly uniform sequencing depth across donors. Highly shared sequence variants in one cluster were likely a sequencing artifact.

This TCR derives from a woman in her 40s in good health and CMV-seronegative. Input material: PBMCs. V gene TRBV11-2 combines with J gene TRBJ1-2; 8 bases are shared with TRBD1. CDR3 region: CASSRTGSYGYTF. The CDR3 DNA reads as TGTGCCAGCAGCCGGACAGGGTCCTATGGCTACACCTTC. The full variable domain, with the rest looked up from reference TRBV11-2 and TRBJ1-2, is EAGVAQSPRYKIIEKRQSVAFWCNPISGHATLYWYQQILGQGPKLLIQFQNNGVVDDSQLPKDRFSAERLKGVDSTLKIQPAKLEDSAVYLCASSRTGSYGYTFGSGTRLTVV.